This T cell receptor beta chain was sequenced for a study of blood T cell repertoires in COVID-19 (dated by TCRdb to 2020 to 2021). Some background on the complete study: Samples covering the acute and convalescent phases of COVID-19 were provided by collaborators in the United States, Italy and Spain. The material from the prospective study consisted of cDNA or gDNA derived from T cells, B-cell-depleted T cells, or PBMCs. Subjects who had been exposed to COVID-19, were actively infected with it, or had recovered from it provided the deeply sampled blood TCRbeta repertoires that made up the dataset. A freely available public database, intended as a resource for researchers studying the immune response to SARS-CoV-2, is where the repertoires were released. Samples came from the ongoing ImmuneRACE study (first 160 participants) plus 1,254 subjects from 6 global collaborators. Sample metadata almost always included a de-identified subject ID, COVID-19 status, age in years and sex. Where available, HLA class I and class II types were taken from metadata supplied by the sample provider and were not determined by assay-based typing. The research as a whole found: Clinical and demographic metadata were provided uncurated, with the amount varying by source and participant.

As for this clone: The specificity of this receptor is unknown. Base qualities are not recorded, but no much larger clone differs from it by a single base.

The immunoSEQ Assay, a bias-controlled multiplex PCR, was used to amplify TCRbeta CDR3 regions from genomic DNA. The authors' analysis ran thus. Nucleated cell counts per sample were estimated from amplification of reference gene primers within the assay. To quantify the absolute abundance of each unique TCRbeta CDR3 rearrangement, sequence reads were collapsed and filtered. For each sample, productive Simpson clonality was calculated as the square root of Simpson's diversity index over productive rearrangements. TCRdb took this table from immuneACCESS and kept in-frame rearrangements with V and J called. Such tables lack part of the clones; where checked against another copy, unresolved V genes explain under half of the gap, and the rest is unexplained. That table furnishes V, J and clone size, whereas the DNA furnished D and trimming. Within this sample are 110,000 or so clones, with around 80% of them counted one time only. The ten most abundant clones make up roughly 4.7% of the sample.

Collaborating institutions collected whole blood in K2EDTA tubes following their own protocols. For TCRbeta analysis, collaborators shipped samples as frozen whole blood, isolated PBMCs, or DNA extracted from either of those sample types. The germline V gene yields KGHDR for CDR1 and SFDVKD for CDR2. Inclusive of the bounding cysteine and phenylalanine, the CDR3 is 11 residues long. Just CDR3 DNA is preserved here, 33 bases in frame from base 1. The germline ends are 4 bases apart after V is trimmed by 7 bases and J by 3 bases. Sequencing input: peripheral blood. This chain is built from TRBV24-1 and TRBJ2-3; the D gene cannot be named for sure. The TCR comes from a human donor in a cohort sampled during active or convalescent COVID-19. The CDR3 protein: CATSQTDTQYF. At the DNA level, the sequence is TGTGCCACCAGCCAAACAGATACGCAGTATTTT.